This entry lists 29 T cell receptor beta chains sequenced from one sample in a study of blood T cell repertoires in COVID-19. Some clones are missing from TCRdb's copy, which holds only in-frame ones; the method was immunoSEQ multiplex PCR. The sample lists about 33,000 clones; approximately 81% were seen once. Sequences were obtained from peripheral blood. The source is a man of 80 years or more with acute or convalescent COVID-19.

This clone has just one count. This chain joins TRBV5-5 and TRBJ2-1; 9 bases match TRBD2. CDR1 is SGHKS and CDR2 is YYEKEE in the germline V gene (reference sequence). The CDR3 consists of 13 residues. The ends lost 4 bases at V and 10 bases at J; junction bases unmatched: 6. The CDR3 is CASSRGLAGEQFF. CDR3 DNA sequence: TGTGCCAGCAGCCGGGGACTAGCAGGGGAGCAGTTCTTC.

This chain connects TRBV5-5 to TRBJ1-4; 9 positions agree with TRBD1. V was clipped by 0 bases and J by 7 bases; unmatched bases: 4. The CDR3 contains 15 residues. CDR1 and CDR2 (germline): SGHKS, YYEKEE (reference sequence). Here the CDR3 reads CASSLAGTGSEKLFF. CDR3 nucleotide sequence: TGTGCCAGCAGCTTGGCCGGGACAGGGAGTGAAAAACTGTTTTTT. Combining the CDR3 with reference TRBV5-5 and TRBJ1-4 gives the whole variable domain DAGVTQSPTHLIKTRGQQVTLRCSPISGHKSVSWYQQVLGQGPQFIFQYYEKEERGRGNFPDRFSARQFPNYSSELNVNALLLGDSALYLCASSLAGTGSEKLFFGSGTQLSVL.

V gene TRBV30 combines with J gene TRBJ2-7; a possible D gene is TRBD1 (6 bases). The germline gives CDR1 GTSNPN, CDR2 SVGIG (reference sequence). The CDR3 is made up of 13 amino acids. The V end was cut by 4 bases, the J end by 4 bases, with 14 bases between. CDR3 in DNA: TGTGCCTGGAACCGGGACACGCTTTACGAGCAGTACTTC. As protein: CAWNRDTLYEQYF.

The CDR3, as DNA: TGTGCCAGCAGGGGGGGGCCAACCAATGAGCAGTTCTTC. As protein: CASRGGPTNEQFF. The chain carries TRBV6-5 and TRBJ2-1; a possible D gene is TRBD2 (7 bases). Germline CDR1 reads MNHEY; CDR2 reads SVGAGI. The V gene lost 6 bases and the J gene lost 6 bases, with 12 bases spanning the gap. This CDR3 is built from 13 residues.

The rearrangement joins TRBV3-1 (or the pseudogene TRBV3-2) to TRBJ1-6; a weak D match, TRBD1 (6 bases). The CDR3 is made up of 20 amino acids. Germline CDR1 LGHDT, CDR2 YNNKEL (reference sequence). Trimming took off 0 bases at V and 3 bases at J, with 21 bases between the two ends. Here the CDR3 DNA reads TGTGCCAGCAGCCAAGATTCCCTCTTATCCGGGACAAGCTATAATTCACCCCTCCACTTT. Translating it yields CASSQDSLLSGTSYNSPLHF.

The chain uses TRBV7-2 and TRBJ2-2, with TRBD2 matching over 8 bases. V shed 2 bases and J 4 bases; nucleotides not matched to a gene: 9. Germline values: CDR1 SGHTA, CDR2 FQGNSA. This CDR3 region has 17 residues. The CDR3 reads CASSLSPGRGATGELFF. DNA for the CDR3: TGTGCCAGCAGCTTATCCCCGGGGCGGGGGGCCACCGGGGAGCTGTTTTTT.

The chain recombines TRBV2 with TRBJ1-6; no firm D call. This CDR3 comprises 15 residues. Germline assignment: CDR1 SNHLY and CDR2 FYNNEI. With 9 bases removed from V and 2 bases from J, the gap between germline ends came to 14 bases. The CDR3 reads CASYPTRPYNSPLHF. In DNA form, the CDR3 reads TGTGCCAGTTACCCCACGCGGCCCTATAATTCACCCCTCCACTTT.

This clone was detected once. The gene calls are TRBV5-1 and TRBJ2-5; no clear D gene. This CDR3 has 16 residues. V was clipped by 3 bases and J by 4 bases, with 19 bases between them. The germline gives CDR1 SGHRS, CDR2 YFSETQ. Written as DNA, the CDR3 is TGCGCCAGCAGCTCCTTCGCGGATCCTTTAGGAGAGACCCAGTACTTC. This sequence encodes CASSSFADPLGETQYF.

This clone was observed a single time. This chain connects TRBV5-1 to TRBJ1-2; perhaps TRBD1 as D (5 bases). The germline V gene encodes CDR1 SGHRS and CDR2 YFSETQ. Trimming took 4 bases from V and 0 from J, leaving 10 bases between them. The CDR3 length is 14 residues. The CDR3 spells CASSREGTNYGYTF. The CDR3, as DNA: TGCGCCAGCAGCAGGGAGGGGACTAACTATGGCTACACCTTC.

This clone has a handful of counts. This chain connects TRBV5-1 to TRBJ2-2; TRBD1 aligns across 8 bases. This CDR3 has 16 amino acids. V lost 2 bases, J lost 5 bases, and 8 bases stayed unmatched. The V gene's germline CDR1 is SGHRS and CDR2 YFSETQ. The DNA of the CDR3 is TGCGCCAGCAGCTTCGGACAGGGCTTATTAACCGGGGAGCTGTTTTTT. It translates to CASSFGQGLLTGELFF. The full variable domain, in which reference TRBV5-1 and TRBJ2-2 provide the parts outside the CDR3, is KAGVTQTPRYLIKTRGQQVTLSCSPISGHRSVSWYQQTPGQGLQFLFEYFSETQRNKGNFPGRFSGRQFSNSRSEMNVSTLELGDSALYLCASSFGQGLLTGELFFGEGSRLTVL.

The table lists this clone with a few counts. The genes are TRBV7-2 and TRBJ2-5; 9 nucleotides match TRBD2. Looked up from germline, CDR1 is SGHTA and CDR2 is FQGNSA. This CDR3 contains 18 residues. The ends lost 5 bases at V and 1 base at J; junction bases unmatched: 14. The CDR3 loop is CASSTQPRSGGTQETQYF. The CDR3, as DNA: TGTGCCAGCAGCACCCAACCAAGGAGCGGGGGGACCCAAGAGACCCAGTACTTC.

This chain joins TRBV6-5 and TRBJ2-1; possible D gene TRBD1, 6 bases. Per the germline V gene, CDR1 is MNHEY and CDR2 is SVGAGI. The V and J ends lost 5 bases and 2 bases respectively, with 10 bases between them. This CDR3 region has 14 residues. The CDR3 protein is CASSPTGAYNEQFF. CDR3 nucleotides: TGTGCCAGCAGTCCGACAGGCGCCTACAATGAGCAGTTCTTC.

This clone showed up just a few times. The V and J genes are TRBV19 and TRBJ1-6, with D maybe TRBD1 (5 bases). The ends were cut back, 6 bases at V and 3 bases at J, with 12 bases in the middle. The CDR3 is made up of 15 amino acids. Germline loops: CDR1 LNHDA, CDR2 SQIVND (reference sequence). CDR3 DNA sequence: TGTGCCAGTAGCGACAGCGTCCTCTATAATTCACCCCTCCACTTT. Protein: CASSDSVLYNSPLHF.

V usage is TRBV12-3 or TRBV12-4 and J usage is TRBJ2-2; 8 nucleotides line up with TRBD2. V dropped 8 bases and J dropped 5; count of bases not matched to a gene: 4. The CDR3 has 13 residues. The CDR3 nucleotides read TGTGCCAGCGGGACTAGTCAGACCGGGGAGCTGTTTTTT. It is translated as CASGTSQTGELFF.

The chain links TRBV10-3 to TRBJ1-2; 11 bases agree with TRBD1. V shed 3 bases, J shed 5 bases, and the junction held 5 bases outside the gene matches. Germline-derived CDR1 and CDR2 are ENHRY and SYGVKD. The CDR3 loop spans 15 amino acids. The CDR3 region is CAISDRDRGEYGYTF. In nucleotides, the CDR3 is TGTGCCATCAGTGACCGGGACAGGGGGGAATATGGCTACACCTTC.

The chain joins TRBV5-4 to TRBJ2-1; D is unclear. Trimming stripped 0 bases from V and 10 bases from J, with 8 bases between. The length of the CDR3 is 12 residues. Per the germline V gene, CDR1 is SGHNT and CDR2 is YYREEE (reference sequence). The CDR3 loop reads CASSLGRSEQFF. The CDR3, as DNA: TGTGCCAGCAGCTTGGGGAGAAGCGAGCAGTTCTTC.

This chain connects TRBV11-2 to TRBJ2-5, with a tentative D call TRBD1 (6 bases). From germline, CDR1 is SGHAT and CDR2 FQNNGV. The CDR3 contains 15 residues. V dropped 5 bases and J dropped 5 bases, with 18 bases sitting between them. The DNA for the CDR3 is TGTGCCAGCAGCCTAAAAACAGGGTTCGAGGAGACCCAGTACTTC. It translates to CASSLKTGFEETQYF. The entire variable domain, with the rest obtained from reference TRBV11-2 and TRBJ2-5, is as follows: EAGVAQSPRYKIIEKRQSVAFWCNPISGHATLYWYQQILGQGPKLLIQFQNNGVVDDSQLPKDRFSAERLKGVDSTLKIQPAKLEDSAVYLCASSLKTGFEETQYFGPGTRLLVL.

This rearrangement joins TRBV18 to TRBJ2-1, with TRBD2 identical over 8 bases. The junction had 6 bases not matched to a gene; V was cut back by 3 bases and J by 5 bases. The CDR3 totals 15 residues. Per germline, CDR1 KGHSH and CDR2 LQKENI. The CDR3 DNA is TGTGCCAGCTCACCCCTCACCGGGGGGGACAATGAGCAGTTCTTC. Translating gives CASSPLTGGDNEQFF.

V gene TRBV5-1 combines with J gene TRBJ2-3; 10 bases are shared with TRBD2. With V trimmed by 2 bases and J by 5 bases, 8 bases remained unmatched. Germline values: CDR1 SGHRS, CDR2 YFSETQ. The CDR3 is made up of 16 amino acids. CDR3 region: CASSLVTSGLGDTQYF. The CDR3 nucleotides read TGCGCCAGCAGCTTAGTGACTAGCGGGCTTGGAGATACGCAGTATTTT.

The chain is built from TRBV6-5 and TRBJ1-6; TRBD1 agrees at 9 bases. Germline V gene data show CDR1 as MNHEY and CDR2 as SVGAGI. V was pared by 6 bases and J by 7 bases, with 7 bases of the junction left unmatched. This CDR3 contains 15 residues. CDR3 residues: CASSFWTGANSPLHF. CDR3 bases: TGTGCCAGCAGCTTCTGGACAGGGGCCAATTCACCCCTCCACTTT.

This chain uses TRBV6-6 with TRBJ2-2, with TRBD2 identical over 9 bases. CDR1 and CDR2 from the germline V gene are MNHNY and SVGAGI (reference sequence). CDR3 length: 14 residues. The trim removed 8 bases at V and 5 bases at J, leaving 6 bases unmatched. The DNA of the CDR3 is TGTGCCAGCGCGGCGCTAGCGGGGACCGGGGAGCTGTTTTTT. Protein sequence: CASAALAGTGELFF.

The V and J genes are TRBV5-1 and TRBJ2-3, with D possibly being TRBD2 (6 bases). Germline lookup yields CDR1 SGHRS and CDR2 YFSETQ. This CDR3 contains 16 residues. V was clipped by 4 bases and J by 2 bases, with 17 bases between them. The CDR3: CASSARGRGLTDTQYF. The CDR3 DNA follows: TGCGCCAGCAGCGCCCGCGGGCGGGGACTCACAGATACGCAGTATTTT.

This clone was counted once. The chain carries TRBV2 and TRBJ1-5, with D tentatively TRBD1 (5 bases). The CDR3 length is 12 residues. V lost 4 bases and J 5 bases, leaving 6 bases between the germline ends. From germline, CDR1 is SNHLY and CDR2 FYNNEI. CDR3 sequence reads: CASSAGYQPQHF. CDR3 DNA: TGTGCCAGCAGTGCAGGGTATCAGCCCCAGCATTTT.

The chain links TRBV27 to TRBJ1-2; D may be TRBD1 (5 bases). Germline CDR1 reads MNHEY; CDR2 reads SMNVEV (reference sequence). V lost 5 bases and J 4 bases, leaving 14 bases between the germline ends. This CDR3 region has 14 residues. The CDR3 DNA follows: TGTGCCAGCAGTCCCTCAGGGTTCTCCTATGGCTACACCTTC. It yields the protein CASSPSGFSYGYTF.

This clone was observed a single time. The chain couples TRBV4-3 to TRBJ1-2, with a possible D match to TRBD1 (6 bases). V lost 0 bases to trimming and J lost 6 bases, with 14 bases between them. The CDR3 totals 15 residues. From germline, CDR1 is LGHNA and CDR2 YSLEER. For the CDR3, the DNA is TGCGCCAGCAGCCAAGAAGGACAGCGGGGAGATGGCTACACCTTC. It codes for CASSQEGQRGDGYTF.

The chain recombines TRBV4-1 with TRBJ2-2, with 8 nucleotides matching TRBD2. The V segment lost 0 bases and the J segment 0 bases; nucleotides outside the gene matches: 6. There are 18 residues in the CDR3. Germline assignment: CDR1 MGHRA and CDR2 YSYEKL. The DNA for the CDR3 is TGCGCCAGCAGCCAAGAGCCGAGCGGGGGCCCGAACACCGGGGAGCTGTTTTTT. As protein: CASSQEPSGGPNTGELFF.

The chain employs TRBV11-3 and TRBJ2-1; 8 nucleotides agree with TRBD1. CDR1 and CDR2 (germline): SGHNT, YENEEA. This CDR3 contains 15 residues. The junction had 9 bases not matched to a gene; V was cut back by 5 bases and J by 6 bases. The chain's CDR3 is CASSLGTGSLNEQFF. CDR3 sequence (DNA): TGTGCCAGCAGCCTCGGGACAGGTTCCCTCAATGAGCAGTTCTTC.

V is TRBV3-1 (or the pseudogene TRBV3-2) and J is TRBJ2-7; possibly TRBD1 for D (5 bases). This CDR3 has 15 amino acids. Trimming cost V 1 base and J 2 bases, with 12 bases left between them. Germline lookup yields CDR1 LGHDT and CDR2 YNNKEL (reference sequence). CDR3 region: CASSQGRPGPYEQYF. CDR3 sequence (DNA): TGTGCCAGCAGCCAAGGAAGGCCAGGGCCCTACGAGCAGTACTTC.

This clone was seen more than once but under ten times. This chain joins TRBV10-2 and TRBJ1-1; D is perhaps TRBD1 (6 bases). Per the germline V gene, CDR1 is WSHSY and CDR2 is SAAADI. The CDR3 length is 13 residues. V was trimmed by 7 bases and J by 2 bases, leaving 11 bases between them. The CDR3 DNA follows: TGCGCCAGCACCAAAGGGGGAAACACTGAAGCTTTCTTT. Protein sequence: CASTKGGNTEAFF.